These 4 T cell receptor beta chains were all obtained from the same sample, sequenced in a study of persistence of HIV-infected CD4 T cells. The libraries were made with immunoSEQ version 4 in survey mode. Profiled with immunoSEQ multiplex PCR; TCRdb holds only in-frame clones, not every one. The table records tens of thousands of clones, approximately 90% of them present only once. For these receptors, no antigen is known. Anti-CD3/anti-CD28 beads served as a nonspecific positive control stimulus. Responding CD4+ T cells were sorted by upregulation of both CD40 ligand and CD69. The sequencing used CD4+ T cells sorted from PBMCs after roughly 18-hour stimulation, collected from a patient who received antiretroviral therapy. All receptors derive from an adult woman with HIV who was CMV-seropositive.

In DNA form, the CDR3 reads TGTGCCACCAGCAGCGGACAGGGTAATTCACCCCTCCACTTT. Its protein is CATSSGQGNSPLHF. The chain is built from TRBV15 and TRBJ1-6, with 8 positions matching TRBD1. Trimming removed 3 bases from V and 6 bases from J; junction bases left unmatched: 1. The germline V gene encodes CDR1 LNHNV and CDR2 YYDKDF (reference sequence). The CDR3 runs 14 residues.

CDR3 in DNA: TGTGCCACCGCAAATAGCGGGGTGGAGGAGCAGTTCTTC. Translated: CATANSGVEEQFF. The chain employs TRBV24-1 and TRBJ2-1; TRBD2 aligns across 8 bases. The length of the CDR3 is 13 residues. The germline CDR1 and CDR2 sequences are KGHDR and SFDVKD. V was clipped by 9 bases and J by 10 bases; unmatched bases: 10.

V and J are TRBV2 and TRBJ2-5; D gene uncertain. The CDR3 loop spans 14 amino acids. V shed 4 bases and J shed 3 bases, with 12 bases lying between them. The germline V gene encodes CDR1 SNHLY and CDR2 FYNNEI. CDR3: CASSGVKPKETQYF. Here the CDR3 DNA reads TGTGCCAGCAGTGGGGTGAAACCCAAAGAGACCCAGTACTTC.

The rearrangement joins TRBV28 to TRBJ1-2, with no clear D. CDR1 MDHEN and CDR2 SYDVKM come from the germline V gene. The length of the CDR3 is 14 residues. V dropped 2 bases and J dropped 6 bases, with 13 bases sitting between them. CDR3 in amino acids: CASSLPRPGDGYTF. The CDR3 coding sequence is TGTGCCAGCAGTTTACCCCGCCCAGGAGATGGCTACACCTTC.